A single sample gave rise to the 17 T cell receptor beta chains below, sequenced in a study of cytomegalovirus exposure and HLA in healthy donors. Amplification used 60 Vbeta primers and 13 Jbeta primers. Profiled with immunoSEQ multiplex PCR; TCRdb holds only in-frame clones, not every one. The sample carries 92,000 or so clones, 55% to 70% recorded once. Sequencing was carried out using PBMCs. Receptors were obtained from a woman in her forties or fifties in good health and CMV-seropositive.

V gene TRBV7-9 combines with J gene TRBJ1-2, with 7 bases aligning to TRBD1. The J segment lost 4 bases and the V segment lost 6 bases, leaving 11 bases of the junction unmatched. This CDR3 region has 15 residues. Per the germline V gene, CDR1 is SEHNR and CDR2 is FQNEAQ (reference sequence). In DNA, the CDR3 is TGTGCCAGCAGACCCGCCGGGACAGAGGGCTATGGCTACACCTTC. It specifies CASRPAGTEGYGYTF.

The chain is built from TRBV5-5 and TRBJ2-7; 8 positions agree with TRBD1. J was trimmed by 3 bases and V by 3 bases; bases with no gene match: 5. In germline, CDR1 is SGHKS, CDR2 YYEKEE (reference sequence). The CDR3 covers 14 residues. CDR3 bases: TGTGCCAGCAGCTACGGACAGGGACTCTACGAGCAGTACTTC. Its translation is CASSYGQGLYEQYF.

V usage is TRBV27 and J usage is TRBJ2-7; TRBD1 is a possible D gene (6 bases). The ends were cut back, 5 bases at V and 5 bases at J, with 19 bases in the middle. Germline V lookup: CDR1 MNHEY, CDR2 SMNVEV (reference sequence). The CDR3 runs 15 residues. As DNA, the CDR3 is TGTGCCAGCAGTACCGCGAAGACAGGTATCCACGAGCAGTACTTC. Amino acids: CASSTAKTGIHEQYF.

Comment on this clone: Its ends do not fully match the called genes, so a read error is possible. Other nucleotide sequences from this sample produce the same CDR3. V is TRBV7-2 and J is TRBJ1-2; possibly TRBD1 for D (5 bases). From germline, CDR1 is SGHTA and CDR2 FQGNSA. The CDR3 length is 14 residues. CDR3 bases: TGTGCCAGCAGCTCGGTGGCAGGGTACTACGGCTACACCTTC. It specifies CASSSVAGYYGYTF.

The chain employs TRBV14 and TRBJ1-2, with D unresolved. The length of the CDR3 is 13 residues. V dropped 0 bases and J dropped 2 bases, with 4 bases sitting between them. From germline, CDR1 is SGHDN and CDR2 FVKESK. CDR3 region: CASSQDINYGYTF. The DNA for the CDR3 is TGTGCCAGCAGCCAAGACATCAACTATGGCTACACCTTC.

The chain couples TRBV5-1 to TRBJ2-7, with a weak D call TRBD1 (7 bases). Trimming took 3 bases from V and 3 from J, leaving 13 bases between them. Germline lookup yields CDR1 SGHRS and CDR2 YFSETQ. The CDR3 covers 14 residues. The CDR3 nucleotides read TGCGCCAGCAGCTGGGGGGACAGAGACTACGAGCAGTACTTC. This sequence encodes CASSWGDRDYEQYF.

The rearrangement uses TRBV6-4 and TRBJ2-3; D might be TRBD2 (6 bases). The ends were cut back, 5 bases at V and 1 base at J, with 10 bases in the middle. This CDR3 has 14 amino acids. CDR1 MRHNA and CDR2 SNTAGT come from the germline V gene. The CDR3 loop is CASSFGGGTDTQYF. CDR3 nucleotide sequence: TGTGCCAGCAGTTTCGGGGGTGGCACAGATACGCAGTATTTT.

The rearrangement joins TRBV2 to TRBJ1-3; no firm D call. V was clipped by 0 bases and J by 4 bases, with 10 bases between them. Germline V gene data show CDR1 as SNHLY and CDR2 as FYNNEI. CDR3 length equals 15 residues. The chain's CDR3 is CASSEASRSGNTIYF. As DNA, the CDR3 is TGTGCCAGCAGTGAAGCTTCCAGGTCCGGAAACACCATATATTTT.

The chain is built from TRBV28 and TRBJ2-7, with 7 bases identical to TRBD2. The CDR3 is made up of 13 amino acids. V gave up 7 bases and J gave up 6 bases; unmatched junction bases: 9. In germline, CDR1 is MDHEN, CDR2 SYDVKM. This CDR3 is CASNRGGASEQYF. CDR3 coding DNA: TGTGCCAGCAATCGGGGAGGGGCTAGCGAGCAGTACTTC. The variable domain in full, with the rest retrieved from reference TRBV28 and TRBJ2-7, is DVKVTQSSRYLVKRTGEKVFLECVQDMDHENMFWYRQDPGLGLRLIYFSYDVKMKEKGDIPEGYSVSREKKERFSLILESASTNQTSMYLCASNRGGASEQYFGPGTRLTVT.

V usage is TRBV28 and J usage is TRBJ1-2, with 11 nucleotides matching TRBD1. V trimming: 6 bases; J trimming: 4 bases; junction bases outside the gene matches: 4. Germline CDR1 and CDR2: MDHEN and SYDVKM. This CDR3 has 14 amino acids. The CDR3 is CASRGDRGVYGYTF. CDR3 bases: TGTGCCAGCAGGGGGGACAGGGGGGTCTATGGCTACACCTTC.

J is TRBJ1-3 and V is TRBV6-1, with a tentative D call TRBD1 (5 bases). The ends were cut back, 6 bases at V and 0 bases at J, with 6 bases in the middle. The germline CDR1 and CDR2 sequences are MNHNS and SASEGT. The CDR3 has 13 residues. The CDR3 sequence is CASRQDSGNTIYF. CDR3 in DNA: TGTGCCAGCAGACAGGACTCTGGAAACACCATATATTTT.

The chain has TRBV7-2 and TRBJ2-5; perhaps TRBD2 as D (5 bases). This CDR3 region has 14 residues. CDR1 is SGHTA and CDR2 is FQGNSA in the germline V gene. The V end was cut by 5 bases, the J end by 5 bases, with 15 bases between. CDR3 nucleotide sequence: TGTGCCAGCAGCCCAATCACTAGATCGGAGACCCAGTACTTC. It translates to CASSPITRSETQYF.

The gene calls are TRBV7-8 and TRBJ1-2, with D perhaps TRBD1 (5 bases). This CDR3 spans 13 amino acids. Trimming pared 1 base from V and 8 bases from J, leaving 11 bases between. Germline-derived CDR1 and CDR2 are SGHVS and FQNEAQ. CDR3 nucleotides: TGTGCCAGCAGCTTAGAGCTAGGGGTCGGCTACACCTTC. Amino acids: CASSLELGVGYTF.

This rearrangement joins TRBV11-2 to TRBJ1-6, with 11 bases aligning to TRBD1. Germline CDR1 is SGHAT and CDR2 is FQNNGV. With V trimmed by 1 base and J by 8 bases, 7 bases remained unmatched. CDR3 length equals 17 residues. The DNA of the CDR3 is TGTGCCAGCAGCTTAGGGAGGGACAGGGGGTCTGATTCACCCCTCCACTTT. It codes for CASSLGRDRGSDSPLHF. Complete variable domain (other parts from reference TRBV11-2 and TRBJ1-6): EAGVAQSPRYKIIEKRQSVAFWCNPISGHATLYWYQQILGQGPKLLIQFQNNGVVDDSQLPKDRFSAERLKGVDSTLKIQPAKLEDSAVYLCASSLGRDRGSDSPLHFGNGTRLTVT.

On this clone: Relative to the germline gene, one junction end is altered; a read error may explain this. J is TRBJ2-7 and V is TRBV7-9; D remains unclear. Germline V gene data show CDR1 as SEHNR and CDR2 as FQNEAQ (reference sequence). The CDR3 totals 12 residues. DNA for the CDR3: TGTTCCAGCAGCTTTACGGGTTACGAGCAGTACTTC. Residues: CSSSFTGYEQYF.

The chain uses TRBV5-1 and TRBJ1-1, with no clear D. V was shortened by 7 bases and J by 1 base, with 11 bases between the two germline ends. CDR3 length: 13 residues. Looked up from germline, CDR1 is SGHRS and CDR2 is YFSETQ. The DNA of the CDR3 is TGCGCCAGCGGCAGAGAGGGGAACACTGAAGCTTTCTTT. Translating gives CASGREGNTEAFF.

The gene calls are TRBV5-1 and TRBJ2-2; unclear D gene. V was shortened by 0 bases and J by 2 bases, with 5 bases between the two germline ends. The germline V gene has CDR1 SGHRS and CDR2 YFSETQ. This CDR3 has 14 residues. The CDR3 DNA reads as TGCGCCAGCAGCTTGGCCAGTAACACCGGGGAGCTGTTTTTT. Translating gives CASSLASNTGELFF.